The clone carrying this TCR beta chain was seen at least ten times. Each CDR3 protein is one row after TCRdb ran MiXCR on the 5' RACE reads. The sample carries about 50,000 distinct CDR3 sequences, approximately 7.6% recorded once. There are 13 residues in the CDR3. With 6 bases removed from V and 3 bases from J, the gap between germline ends came to 12 bases. The sample belongs to a study of spatial heterogeneity in lung cancer. Specified time point: sample taken at primary tumor resection. No cell sorting; template was whole RNA from tumor, lung tissue or PBMC. This sequence was found in a female donor with early-stage non-small cell lung cancer. The input for sequencing was PBMCs, taken at surgery. The rearrangement uses TRBV12-3 or TRBV12-4 and TRBJ2-7; D possibly corresponds to TRBD2 (5 bases). The CDR3 DNA reads TGTGCCAGCAGCCTCGACCGGGACTACGAGCAGTACTTC. It encodes CASSLDRDYEQYF.